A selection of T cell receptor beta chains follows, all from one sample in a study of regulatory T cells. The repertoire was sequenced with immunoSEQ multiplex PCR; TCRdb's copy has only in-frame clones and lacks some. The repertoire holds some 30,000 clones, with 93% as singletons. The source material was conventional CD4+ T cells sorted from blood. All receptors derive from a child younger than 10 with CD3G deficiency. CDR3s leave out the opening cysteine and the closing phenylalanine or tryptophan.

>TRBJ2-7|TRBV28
ASSVRGGTYEQY
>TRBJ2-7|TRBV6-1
ATLGQTYEQY
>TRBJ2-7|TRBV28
ASSSAGTSGSYEQY
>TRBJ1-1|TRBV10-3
AISSGGVTTEAF
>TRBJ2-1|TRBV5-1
ASSFRQGGRAGEQF
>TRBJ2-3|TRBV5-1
ASSLGSIADTQY
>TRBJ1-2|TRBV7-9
ASSLATGDYT
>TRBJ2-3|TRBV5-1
ASSSAGGSTDTQY
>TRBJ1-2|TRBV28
ASSLGGKGYT
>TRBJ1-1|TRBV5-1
ASSLMTFNTEAF
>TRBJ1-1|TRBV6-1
ASSENRGTEAF
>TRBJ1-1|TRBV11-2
ASSLDNTEAF
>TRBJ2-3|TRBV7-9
ASSLSGTDTQY
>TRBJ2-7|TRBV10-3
AISEGPDGTYEQY
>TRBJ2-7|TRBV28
ASSSGGRIGYEQY
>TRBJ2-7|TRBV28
ASRVSGRYEQY
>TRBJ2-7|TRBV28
ASSLPGAVREQY
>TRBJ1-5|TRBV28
ASSLWGSGQPQH
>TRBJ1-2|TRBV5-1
ASSLEGLNGYT
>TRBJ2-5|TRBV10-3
ATGQVPQETQY
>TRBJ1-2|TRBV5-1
ASSVGSFNYGYT
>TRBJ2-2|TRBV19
ASSIHRTGGSAGELF
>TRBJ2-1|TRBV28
ASSLTAGGLLYNEQF
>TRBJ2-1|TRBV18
ASSRDRVTEQF
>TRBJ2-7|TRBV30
AWSNGQGASEQY
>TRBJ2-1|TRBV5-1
ASSLGDNNEQF
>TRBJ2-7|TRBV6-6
ASSASSYEQY
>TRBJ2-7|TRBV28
ASSQPGLAEYEQY
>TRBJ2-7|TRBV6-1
ASSEREPYYEQY
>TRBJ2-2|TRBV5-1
ASTGQDTGELF
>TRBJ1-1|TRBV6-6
ASRTGQMNTEAF
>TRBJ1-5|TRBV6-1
ASSEWSSGTSYSNQPQH
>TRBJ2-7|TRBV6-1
ASSEAPGTYEQY
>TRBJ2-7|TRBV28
ASSRGLVYEQY
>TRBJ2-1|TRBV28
ASQRGSTGGGEQF
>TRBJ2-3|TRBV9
ASSVGQGLVADTQY
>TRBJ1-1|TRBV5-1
ASSLAEGRNTEAF
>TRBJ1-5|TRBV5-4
ASSSSGTVNQPQH
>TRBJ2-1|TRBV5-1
ASSENTGGEQF
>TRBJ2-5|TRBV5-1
ASRTGVEETQY
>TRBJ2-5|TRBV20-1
SASDLETQY
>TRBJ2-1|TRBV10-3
AISESGGSYNEQF
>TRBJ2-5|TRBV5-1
ASSSGLGIRGETQY
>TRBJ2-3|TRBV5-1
ASSQGTSVTDTQY
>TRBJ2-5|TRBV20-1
SGDRQETQY
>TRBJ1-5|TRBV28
ASSPRIRNQPQH
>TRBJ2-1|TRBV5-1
ASSSYRDQYNEQF